What follows is one T cell receptor beta chain and its context. Its cognate antigen is unknown. This CDR3 contains 12 residues. Trimming pared 7 bases from V and 4 bases from J, leaving 13 bases between. CDR1 is SQVTM and CDR2 is ANQGSEA in the germline V gene. Peripheral blood was drawn, approximately 9.5 milliliters per donor. The data were obtained in a study of blood T cells in healthy people across ages. Study findings and constraints: PBMCs were not sorted, which prevented a conclusive comparison of naive versus antigen-experienced cells.

Alongside a J-beta primer mix, a sample-barcoded 5' primer served in a second PCR lasting about 7 to 12 cycles. MiXCR, applied by TCRdb to the 5' RACE reads, yields one record per CDR3 protein. The data show about 800,000 distinct CDR3 sequences, roughly 25% seen once. These data also featured in a second study, about T cells of mothers and their children. Turning to that study: A few healthy Caucasian mothers served as donors, and their six children did as well.

Material for sequencing was blood. The clonotype comes from a boy younger than 18 in good health. This chain joins TRBV29-1 and TRBJ1-1; D is unclear. The CDR3 reads CSGVFSGTEAFF. The CDR3 nucleotides read TGCAGCGGGGTCTTCTCAGGCACTGAAGCTTTCTTT.